The source of this TCR beta chain is a study of blood T cell repertoires in COVID-19. Overall study context: Collection of acute and convalescent COVID-19 samples took place in the United States, Italy and Spain. From T cells, B-cell-depleted T cells, or PBMCs came the material, which was cDNA or gDNA.

The CDR3 covers 13 residues. Germline V gene data show CDR1 as SGHTA and CDR2 as FQGTGA. V was shortened by 5 bases and J by 7 bases, with 12 bases between the two germline ends. Authors' processing steps: Estimation of nucleated cell counts was performed using reference gene primer amplification. TCRdb keeps only in-frame clones here, not all; method: immunoSEQ multiplex PCR. Clone size and the V and J calls come from that table; the DNA yielded D and trimming. In the table there are hundreds of thousands of clones, around nine tenths of which are singletons. The V call is TRBV7-3, the J call TRBJ2-1; a weak D match, TRBD2 (6 bases). This clonotype was sampled from a man between 60 and 75 years old who had recovered from COVID-19. The specimen sequenced was peripheral blood. CDR3 nucleotide sequence: TGTGCCAGCAGCCCGGGACTCGAGAATGAGCAGTTCTTC. It translates to CASSPGLENEQFF.